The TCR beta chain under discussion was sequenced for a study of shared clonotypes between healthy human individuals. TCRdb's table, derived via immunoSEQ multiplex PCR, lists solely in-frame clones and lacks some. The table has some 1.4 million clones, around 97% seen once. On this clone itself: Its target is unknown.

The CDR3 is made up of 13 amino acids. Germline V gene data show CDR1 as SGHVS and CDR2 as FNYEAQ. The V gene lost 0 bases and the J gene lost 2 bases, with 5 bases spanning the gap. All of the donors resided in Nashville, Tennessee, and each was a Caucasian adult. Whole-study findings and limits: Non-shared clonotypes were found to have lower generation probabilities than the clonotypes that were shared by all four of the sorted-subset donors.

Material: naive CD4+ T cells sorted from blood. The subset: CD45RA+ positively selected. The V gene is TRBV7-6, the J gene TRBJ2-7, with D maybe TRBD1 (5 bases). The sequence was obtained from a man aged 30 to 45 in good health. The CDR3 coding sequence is TGTGCCAGCAGCTTAGCAGGGGCCTACGAGCAGTACTTC. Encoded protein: CASSLAGAYEQYF.